The present entry profiles one TCR beta chain with its context. These data are taken from a study of glioma-infiltrating T cells after dendritic cell vaccination. The wider study: Patients had newly diagnosed or recurrent glioblastoma and received dendritic cell vaccines.

The CDR3 length is 13 residues. CDR1 is SGHDN, CDR2 FVKESK, per germline. J was trimmed by 2 bases and V by 6 bases; bases with no gene match: 3. Assay: immunoSEQ multiplex PCR; the TCRdb copy retains only in-frame clones and omits some. Of tens of thousands of clones listed, 79% were seen once; the top ten hold 35% to 40%. This clonotype was sampled from a human donor with glioblastoma. The V gene is TRBV14, the J gene TRBJ2-7; 8 bases fit TRBD2. Sequencing used blood, obtained before dendritic cell vaccination. CDR3 sequence reads: CASSKGLAYEQYF. DNA for the CDR3: TGTGCCAGCAGTAAGGGACTAGCCTACGAGCAGTACTTC.